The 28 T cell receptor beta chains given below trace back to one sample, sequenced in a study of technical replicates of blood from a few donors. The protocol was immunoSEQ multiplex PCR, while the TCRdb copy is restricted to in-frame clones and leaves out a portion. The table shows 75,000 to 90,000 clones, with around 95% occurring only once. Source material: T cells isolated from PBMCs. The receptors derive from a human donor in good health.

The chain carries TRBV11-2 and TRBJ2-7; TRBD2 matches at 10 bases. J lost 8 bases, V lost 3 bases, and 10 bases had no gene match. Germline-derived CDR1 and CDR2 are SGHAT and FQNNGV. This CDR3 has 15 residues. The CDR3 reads CASSFKEREGHQQYF. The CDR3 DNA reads TGTGCCAGCAGCTTCAAAGAGCGGGAGGGCCATCAGCAGTACTTC.

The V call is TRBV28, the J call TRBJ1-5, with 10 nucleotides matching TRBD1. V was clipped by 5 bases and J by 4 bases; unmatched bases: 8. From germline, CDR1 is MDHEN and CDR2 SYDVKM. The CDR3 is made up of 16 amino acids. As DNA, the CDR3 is TGTGCCAGCAGTAAGCCGGGACAGGGGACAAATCAGCCCCAGCATTTT. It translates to CASSKPGQGTNQPQHF.

The CDR3 nucleotides read TGTGCCAGCAGCTTCTTAGCGGGAGGGGTCAATGAGCAGTTCTTC. Translation: CASSFLAGGVNEQFF. J is TRBJ2-1 and V is TRBV7-9, with 11 bases matching TRBD2. Germline V gives CDR1 SEHNR, CDR2 FQNEAQ (reference sequence). V trimming: 3 bases; J trimming: 6 bases; junction bases outside the gene matches: 4. The length of the CDR3 is 15 residues.

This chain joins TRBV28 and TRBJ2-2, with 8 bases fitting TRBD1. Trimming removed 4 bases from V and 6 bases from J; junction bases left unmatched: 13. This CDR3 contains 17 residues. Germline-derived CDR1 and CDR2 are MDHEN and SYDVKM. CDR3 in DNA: TGTGCCAGCAGTTCCCCAATAGGACAGGGCATGTCCGGGGAGCTGTTTTTT. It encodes CASSSPIGQGMSGELFF. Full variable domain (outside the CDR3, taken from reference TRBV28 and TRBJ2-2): DVKVTQSSRYLVKRTGEKVFLECVQDMDHENMFWYRQDPGLGLRLIYFSYDVKMKEKGDIPEGYSVSREKKERFSLILESASTNQTSMYLCASSSPIGQGMSGELFFGEGSRLTVL.

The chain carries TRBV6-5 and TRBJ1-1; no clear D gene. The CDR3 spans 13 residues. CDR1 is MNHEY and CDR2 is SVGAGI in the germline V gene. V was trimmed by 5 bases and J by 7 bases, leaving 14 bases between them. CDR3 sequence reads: CASSPQREDEAFF. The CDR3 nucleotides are TGTGCCAGCAGTCCACAGCGGGAGGATGAAGCTTTCTTT.

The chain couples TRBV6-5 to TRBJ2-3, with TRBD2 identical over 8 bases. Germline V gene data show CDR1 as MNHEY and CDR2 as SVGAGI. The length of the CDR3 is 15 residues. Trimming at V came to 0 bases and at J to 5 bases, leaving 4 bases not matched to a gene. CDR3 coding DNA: TGTGCCAGCAGTTACTCGGTCAGCGGGAGAGATACGCAGTATTTT. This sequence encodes CASSYSVSGRDTQYF.

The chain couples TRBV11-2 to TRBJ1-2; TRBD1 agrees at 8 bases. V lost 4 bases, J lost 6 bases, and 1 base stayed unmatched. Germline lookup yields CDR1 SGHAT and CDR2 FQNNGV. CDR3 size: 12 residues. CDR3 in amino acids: CASSSTGDGYTF. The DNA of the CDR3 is TGTGCCAGCAGCTCGACAGGGGATGGCTACACCTTC.

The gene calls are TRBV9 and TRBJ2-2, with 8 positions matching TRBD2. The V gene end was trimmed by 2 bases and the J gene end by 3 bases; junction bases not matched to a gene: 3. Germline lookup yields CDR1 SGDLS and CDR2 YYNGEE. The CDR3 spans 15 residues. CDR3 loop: CASSVSGSYTGELFF. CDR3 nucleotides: TGTGCCAGCAGCGTCAGCGGGAGCTACACCGGGGAGCTGTTTTTT.

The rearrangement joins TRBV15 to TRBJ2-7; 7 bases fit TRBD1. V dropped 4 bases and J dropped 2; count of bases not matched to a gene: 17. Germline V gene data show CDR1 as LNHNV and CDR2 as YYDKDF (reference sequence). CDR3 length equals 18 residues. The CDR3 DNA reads TGTGCCACCAGCACTAGGGGGCAGCTCAACACGATGCCCTACGAGCAGTACTTC. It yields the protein CATSTRGQLNTMPYEQYF. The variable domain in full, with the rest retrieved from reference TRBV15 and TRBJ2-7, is DAMVIQNPRYQVTQFGKPVTLSCSQTLNHNVMYWYQQKSSQAPKLLFHYYDKDFNNEADTPDNFQSRRPNTSFCFLDIRSPGLGDTAMYLCATSTRGQLNTMPYEQYFGPGTRLTVT.

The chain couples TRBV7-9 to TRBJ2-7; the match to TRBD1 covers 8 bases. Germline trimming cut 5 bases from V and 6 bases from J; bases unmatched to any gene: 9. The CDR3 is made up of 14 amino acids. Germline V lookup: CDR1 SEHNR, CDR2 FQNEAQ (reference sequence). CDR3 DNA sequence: TGTGCCAGCAGCACAACGGGCAGGGGGCCCGAGCAGTACTTC. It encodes CASSTTGRGPEQYF.

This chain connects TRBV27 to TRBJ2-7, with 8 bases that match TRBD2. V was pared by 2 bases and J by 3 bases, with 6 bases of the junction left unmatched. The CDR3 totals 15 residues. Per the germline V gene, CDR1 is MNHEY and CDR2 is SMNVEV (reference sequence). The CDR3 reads CASSLREGGFYEQYF. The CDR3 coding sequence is TGTGCCAGCAGTTTACGGGAGGGGGGTTTCTACGAGCAGTACTTC.

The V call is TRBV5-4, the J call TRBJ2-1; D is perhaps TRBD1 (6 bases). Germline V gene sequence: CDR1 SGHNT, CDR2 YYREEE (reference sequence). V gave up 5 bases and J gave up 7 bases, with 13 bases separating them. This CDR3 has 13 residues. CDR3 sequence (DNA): TGTGCCAGCAGTTTAGACAGGAGGAATGAGCAGTTCTTC. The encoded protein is CASSLDRRNEQFF. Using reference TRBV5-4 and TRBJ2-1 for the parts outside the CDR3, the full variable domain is ETGVTQSPTHLIKTRGQQVTLRCSSQSGHNTVSWYQQALGQGPQFIFQYYREEENGRGNFPPRFSGLQFPNYSSELNVNALELDDSALYLCASSLDRRNEQFFGPGTRLTVL.

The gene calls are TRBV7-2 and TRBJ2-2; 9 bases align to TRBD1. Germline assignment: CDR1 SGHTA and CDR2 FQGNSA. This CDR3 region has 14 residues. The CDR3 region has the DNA TGTGCGGGGGAGGGGACAGGGTACACCGGGGAGCTGTTTTTT. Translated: CAGEGTGYTGELFF.

CDR3 sequence reads: CASSPRTGELFF. DNA for the CDR3: TGTGCCAGCAGCCCCCGTACCGGGGAGCTGTTTTTT. The chain carries TRBV9 and TRBJ2-2, with unresolved D. This CDR3 is built from 12 residues. The germline V gene encodes CDR1 SGDLS and CDR2 YYNGEE. The V end lost 4 bases, the J end lost 5 bases, and 6 bases lay between the germline ends.

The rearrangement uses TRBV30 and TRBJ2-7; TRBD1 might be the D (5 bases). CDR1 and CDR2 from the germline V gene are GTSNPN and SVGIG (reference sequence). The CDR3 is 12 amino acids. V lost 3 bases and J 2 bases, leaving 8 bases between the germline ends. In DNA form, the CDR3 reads TGTGCCTGGAGGACAGCAACCTACGAGCAGTACTTC. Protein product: CAWRTATYEQYF.

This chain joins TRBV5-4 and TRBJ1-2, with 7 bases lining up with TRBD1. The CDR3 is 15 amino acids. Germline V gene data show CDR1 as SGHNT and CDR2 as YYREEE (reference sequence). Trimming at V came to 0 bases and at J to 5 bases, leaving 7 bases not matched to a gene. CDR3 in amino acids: CASSLDSQGGYGYTF. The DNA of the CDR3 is TGTGCCAGCAGCTTGGACAGCCAGGGGGGTTATGGCTACACCTTC. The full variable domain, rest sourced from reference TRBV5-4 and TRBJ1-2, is ETGVTQSPTHLIKTRGQQVTLRCSSQSGHNTVSWYQQALGQGPQFIFQYYREEENGRGNFPPRFSGLQFPNYSSELNVNALELDDSALYLCASSLDSQGGYGYTFGSGTRLTVV.

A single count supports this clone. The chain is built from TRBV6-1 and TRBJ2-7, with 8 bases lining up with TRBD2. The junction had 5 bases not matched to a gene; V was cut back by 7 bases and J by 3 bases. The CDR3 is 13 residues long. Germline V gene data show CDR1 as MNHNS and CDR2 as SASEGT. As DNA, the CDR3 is TGTGCCAGCAAGTTCCTAGCGGGCTACGAGCAGTACTTC. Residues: CASKFLAGYEQYF.

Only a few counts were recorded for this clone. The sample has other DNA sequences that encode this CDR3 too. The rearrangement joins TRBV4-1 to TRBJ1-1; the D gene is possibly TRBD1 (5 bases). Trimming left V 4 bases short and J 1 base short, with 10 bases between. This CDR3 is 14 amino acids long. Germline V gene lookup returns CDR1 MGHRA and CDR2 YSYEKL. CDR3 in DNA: TGCGCCAGCAGCCGCGGGACGGGGAACACTGAAGCTTTCTTT. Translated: CASSRGTGNTEAFF.

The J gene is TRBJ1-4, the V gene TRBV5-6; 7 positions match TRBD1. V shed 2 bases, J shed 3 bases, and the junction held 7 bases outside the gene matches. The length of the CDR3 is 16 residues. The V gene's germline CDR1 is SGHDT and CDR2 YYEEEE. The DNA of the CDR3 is TGTGCCAGCAGCTTAAATACAGGGGTGTCTAATGAAAAACTGTTTTTT. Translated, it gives CASSLNTGVSNEKLFF.

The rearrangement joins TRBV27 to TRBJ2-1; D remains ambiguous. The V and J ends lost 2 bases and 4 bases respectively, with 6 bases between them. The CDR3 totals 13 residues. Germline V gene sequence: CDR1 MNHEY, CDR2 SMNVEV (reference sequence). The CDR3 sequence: CASSLVRYNEQFF. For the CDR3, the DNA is TGTGCCAGCAGTTTAGTTCGGTACAATGAGCAGTTCTTC.

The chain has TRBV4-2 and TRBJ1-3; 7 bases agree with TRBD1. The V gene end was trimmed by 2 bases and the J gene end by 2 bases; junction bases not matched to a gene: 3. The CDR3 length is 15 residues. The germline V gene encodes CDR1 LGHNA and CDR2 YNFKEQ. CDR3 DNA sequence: TGTGCCAGCAGCCAACCGGGACAGACTGGAAACACCATATATTTT. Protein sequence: CASSQPGQTGNTIYF.

CDR3 DNA sequence: TGTGCCAGCAGCGCTGGCGGCAGCACCTACGAGCAGTACTTC. This translates into CASSAGGSTYEQYF. The V gene is TRBV9, the J gene TRBJ2-7; D gene ambiguous. V gave up 3 bases and J gave up 2 bases, with 12 bases separating them. This CDR3 is 14 amino acids long. The germline CDR1 and CDR2 sequences are SGDLS and YYNGEE. Full variable domain (outside the CDR3, taken from reference TRBV9 and TRBJ2-7): DSGVTQTPKHLITATGQRVTLRCSPRSGDLSVYWYQQSLDQGLQFLIQYYNGEERAKGNILERFSAQQFPDLHSELNLSSLELGDSALYFCASSAGGSTYEQYFGPGTRLTVT.

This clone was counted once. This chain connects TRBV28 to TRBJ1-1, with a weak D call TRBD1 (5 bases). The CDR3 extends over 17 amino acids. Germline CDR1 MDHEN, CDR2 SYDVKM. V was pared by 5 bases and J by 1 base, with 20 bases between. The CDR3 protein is CASSRRDLRRGNTEAFF. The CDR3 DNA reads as TGTGCCAGCAGTAGGCGGGACTTAAGGCGGGGGAACACTGAAGCTTTCTTT.

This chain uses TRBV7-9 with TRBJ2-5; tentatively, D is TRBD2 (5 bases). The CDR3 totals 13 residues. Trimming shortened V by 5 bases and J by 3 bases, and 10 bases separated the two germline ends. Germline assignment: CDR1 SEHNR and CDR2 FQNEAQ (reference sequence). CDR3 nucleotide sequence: TGTGCCAGCAGCCCCGGACTGAAAGAGACCCAGTACTTC. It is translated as CASSPGLKETQYF.

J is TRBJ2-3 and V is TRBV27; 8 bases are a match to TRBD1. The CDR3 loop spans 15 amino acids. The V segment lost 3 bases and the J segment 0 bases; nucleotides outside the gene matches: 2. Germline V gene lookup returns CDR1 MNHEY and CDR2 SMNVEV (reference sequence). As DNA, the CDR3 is TGTGCCAGCAGTTTCAGGGGGCGTAGCACAGATACGCAGTATTTT. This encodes CASSFRGRSTDTQYF.

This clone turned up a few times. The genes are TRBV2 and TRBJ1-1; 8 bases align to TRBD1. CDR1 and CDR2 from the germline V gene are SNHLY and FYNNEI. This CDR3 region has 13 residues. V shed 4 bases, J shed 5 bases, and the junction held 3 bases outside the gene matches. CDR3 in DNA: TGTGCCAGCAGTGCCCAGGGGGCAACTGAAGCTTTCTTT. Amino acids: CASSAQGATEAFF.

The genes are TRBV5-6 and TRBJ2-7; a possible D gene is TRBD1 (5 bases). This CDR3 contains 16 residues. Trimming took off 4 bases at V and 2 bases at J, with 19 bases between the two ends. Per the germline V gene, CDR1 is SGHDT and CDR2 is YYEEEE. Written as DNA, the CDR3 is TGTGCCAGCAGCCCGCTGACGGTGGGGCTCACCTACGAGCAGTACTTC. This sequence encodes CASSPLTVGLTYEQYF.

CDR3 in amino acids: CASSLRGTGSYGYTF. CDR3 in DNA: TGTGCCAGCAGTTTGAGGGGGACAGGTAGTTATGGCTACACCTTC. The rearrangement links TRBV28 to TRBJ1-2, with 8 bases aligning to TRBD1. CDR1 is MDHEN, CDR2 SYDVKM, per germline. CDR3 length: 15 residues. V lost 3 bases and J lost 5; bases outside the gene matches: 8.